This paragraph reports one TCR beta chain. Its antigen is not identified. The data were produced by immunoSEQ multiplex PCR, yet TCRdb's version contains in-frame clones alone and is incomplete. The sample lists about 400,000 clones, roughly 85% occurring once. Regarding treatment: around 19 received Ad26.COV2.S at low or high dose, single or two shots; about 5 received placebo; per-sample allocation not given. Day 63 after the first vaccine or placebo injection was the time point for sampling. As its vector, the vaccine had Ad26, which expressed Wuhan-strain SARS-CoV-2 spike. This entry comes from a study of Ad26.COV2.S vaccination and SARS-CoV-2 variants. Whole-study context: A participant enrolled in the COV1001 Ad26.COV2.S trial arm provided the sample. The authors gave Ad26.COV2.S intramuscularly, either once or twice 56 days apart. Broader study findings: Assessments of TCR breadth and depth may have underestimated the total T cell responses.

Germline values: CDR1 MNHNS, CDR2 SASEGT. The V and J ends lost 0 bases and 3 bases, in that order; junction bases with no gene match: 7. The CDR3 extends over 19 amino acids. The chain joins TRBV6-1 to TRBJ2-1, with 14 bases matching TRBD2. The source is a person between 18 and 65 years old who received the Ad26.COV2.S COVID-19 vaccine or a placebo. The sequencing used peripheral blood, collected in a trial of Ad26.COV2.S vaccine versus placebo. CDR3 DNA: TGTGCCAGCAGTGAAGCAGGGGGACTAGCGGGAGTAAACTACAATGAGCAGTTCTTC. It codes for CASSEAGGLAGVNYNEQFF.